This TCR beta chain was identified during a study of blood T cell repertoires in COVID-19. The overall study: From the United States, Italy and Spain came samples of acute and convalescent COVID-19. In each case, the material was cDNA or gDNA derived from T cells, B-cell-depleted T cells, or PBMCs.

Germline CDR1 is PRHDT and CDR2 is FYEKMQ (reference sequence). V shed 1 base and J shed 0 bases, with 11 bases lying between them. The CDR3 runs to 16 residues. Original methodology: Amplifying reference gene primers gave estimates of nucleated cell counts. Only in-frame clones appear in the TCRdb table, and some are missing; sequencing was by immunoSEQ multiplex PCR. Clonal size and the V and J genes are those of that table, whereas D and trimming came from the DNA. Found here are around 50,000 clones, over 65% of them singletons; the top ten hold about 5.8%. Sequencing used peripheral blood. This receptor was identified in a human donor in a cohort sampled during active COVID-19. The chain has TRBV13 and TRBJ2-3, with TRBD2 as a possible D gene (5 bases). CDR3 loop: CASSLEAGQSTDTQYF. The CDR3 region has the DNA TGTGCCAGCAGCTTAGAGGCGGGCCAAAGCACAGATACGCAGTATTTT.